This TCR beta chain emerged from a study of shared clonotypes between healthy human individuals. Trimming shortened V by 4 bases and J by 1 base, and 7 bases separated the two germline ends. The germline V gene has CDR1 MDHEN and CDR2 SYDVKM. CDR3 length equals 13 residues. As to this clone: Its target is unknown.

Only Caucasian adults living in Nashville, Tennessee served as donors. Unsorted PBMC DNA underwent sequencing on ten immunoSEQ deep assay plates. TCRdb's table, derived via immunoSEQ multiplex PCR, lists solely in-frame clones and lacks some. Found here are hundreds of thousands of clones, roughly 77% of them singletons; the top ten hold 13%. Study results and caveats: Enrolling few donors narrowed the genetic and exposure-history diversity that was represented.

The chain employs TRBV28 and TRBJ1-1; D call uncertain. The sequenced material came from PBMCs. This sequence was found in a woman aged 35 to 49 in good health. Some clones in this sample may be carry-over from other donors' samples. The CDR3 loop reads CASSSDPNTEAFF. CDR3 bases: TGTGCCAGCAGTTCTGACCCGAACACTGAAGCTTTCTTT.